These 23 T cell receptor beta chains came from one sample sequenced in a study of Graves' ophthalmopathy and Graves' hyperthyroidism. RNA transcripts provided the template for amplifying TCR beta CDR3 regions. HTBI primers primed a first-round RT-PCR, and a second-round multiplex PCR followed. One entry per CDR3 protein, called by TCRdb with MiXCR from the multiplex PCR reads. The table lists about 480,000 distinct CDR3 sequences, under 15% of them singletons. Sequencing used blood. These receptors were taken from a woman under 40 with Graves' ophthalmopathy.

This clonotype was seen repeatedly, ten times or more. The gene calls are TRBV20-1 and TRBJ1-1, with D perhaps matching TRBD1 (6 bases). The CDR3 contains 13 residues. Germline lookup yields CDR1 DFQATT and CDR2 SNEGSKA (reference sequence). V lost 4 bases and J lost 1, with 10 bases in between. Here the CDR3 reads CSANKQGNTEAFF. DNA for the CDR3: TGCAGTGCTAACAAACAGGGGAACACTGAAGCTTTCTTT.

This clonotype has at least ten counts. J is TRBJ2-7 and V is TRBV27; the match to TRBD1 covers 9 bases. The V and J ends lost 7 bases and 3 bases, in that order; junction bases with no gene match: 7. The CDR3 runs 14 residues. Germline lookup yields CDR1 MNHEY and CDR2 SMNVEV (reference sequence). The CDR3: CASKPGQGLYEQYF. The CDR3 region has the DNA TGTGCCAGCAAACCGGGACAGGGACTCTACGAGCAGTACTTC.

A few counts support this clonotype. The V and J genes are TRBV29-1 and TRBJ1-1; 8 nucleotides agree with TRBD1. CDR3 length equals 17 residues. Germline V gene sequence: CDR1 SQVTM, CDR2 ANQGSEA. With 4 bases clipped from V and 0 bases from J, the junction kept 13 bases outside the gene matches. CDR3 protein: CSVGLRSQGVMNTEAFF. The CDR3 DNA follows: TGCAGCGTTGGGTTAAGGTCACAGGGGGTGATGAACACTGAAGCTTTCTTT.

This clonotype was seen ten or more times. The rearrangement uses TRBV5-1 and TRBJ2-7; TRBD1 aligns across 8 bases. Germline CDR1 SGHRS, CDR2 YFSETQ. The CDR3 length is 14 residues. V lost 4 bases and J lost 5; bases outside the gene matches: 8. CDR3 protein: CASSPGQGVDEQYF. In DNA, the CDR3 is TGCGCCAGCAGCCCCGGACAGGGTGTCGACGAGCAGTACTTC.

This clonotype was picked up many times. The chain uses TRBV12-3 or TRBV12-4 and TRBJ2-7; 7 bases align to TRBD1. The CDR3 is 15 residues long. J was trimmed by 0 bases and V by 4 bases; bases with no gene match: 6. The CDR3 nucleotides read TGTGCCAGCAGTTACCAGACAGGGAGCTCCTACGAGCAGTACTTC. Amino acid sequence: CASSYQTGSSYEQYF.

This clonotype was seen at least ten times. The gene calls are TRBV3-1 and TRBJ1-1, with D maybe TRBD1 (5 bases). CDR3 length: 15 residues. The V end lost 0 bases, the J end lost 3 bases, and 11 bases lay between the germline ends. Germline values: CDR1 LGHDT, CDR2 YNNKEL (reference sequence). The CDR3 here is CASSQDRLGDTEAFF. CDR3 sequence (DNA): TGTGCCAGCAGCCAAGACAGGCTGGGGGACACTGAAGCTTTCTTT.

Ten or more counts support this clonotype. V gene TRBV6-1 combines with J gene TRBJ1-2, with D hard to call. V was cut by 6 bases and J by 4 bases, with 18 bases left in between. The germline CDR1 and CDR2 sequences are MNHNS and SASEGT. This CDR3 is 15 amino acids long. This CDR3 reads CASSPRPPGSYGYTF. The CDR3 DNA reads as TGTGCCAGCAGCCCCCGACCGCCCGGGAGCTATGGCTACACCTTC.

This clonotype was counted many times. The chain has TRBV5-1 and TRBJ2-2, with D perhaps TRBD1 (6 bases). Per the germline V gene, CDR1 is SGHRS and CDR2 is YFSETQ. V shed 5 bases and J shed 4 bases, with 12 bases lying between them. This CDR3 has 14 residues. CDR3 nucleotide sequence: TGCGCCAGCAGTACGGGACAACTCACCGGGGAGCTGTTTTTT. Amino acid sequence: CASSTGQLTGELFF.

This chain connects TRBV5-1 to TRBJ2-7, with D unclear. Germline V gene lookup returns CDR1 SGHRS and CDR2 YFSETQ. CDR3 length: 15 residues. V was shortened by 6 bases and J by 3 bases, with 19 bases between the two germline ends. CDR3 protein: CASNPGSGPYYEQYF. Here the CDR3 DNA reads TGCGCCAGCAACCCCGGGTCCGGACCCTACTACGAGCAGTACTTC.

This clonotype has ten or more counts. The CDR3 sequence: CSVLPTGTFQETQYF. The CDR3 DNA is TGCAGCGTTCTTCCGACCGGGACCTTCCAAGAGACCCAGTACTTC. The chain couples TRBV29-1 to TRBJ2-5; possibly TRBD1 or TRBD2 for D (5 bases each). The CDR3 is 15 residues long. V lost 5 bases and J 1 base, leaving 17 bases between the germline ends. Germline V gives CDR1 SQVTM, CDR2 ANQGSEA.

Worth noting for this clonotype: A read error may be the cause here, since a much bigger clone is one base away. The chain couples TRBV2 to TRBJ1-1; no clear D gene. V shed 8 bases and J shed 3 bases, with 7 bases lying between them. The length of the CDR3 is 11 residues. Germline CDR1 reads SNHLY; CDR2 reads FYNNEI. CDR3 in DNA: TGTGCCAGCCTTATTTACACTGAAGCTTTCTTT. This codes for CASLIYTEAFF.

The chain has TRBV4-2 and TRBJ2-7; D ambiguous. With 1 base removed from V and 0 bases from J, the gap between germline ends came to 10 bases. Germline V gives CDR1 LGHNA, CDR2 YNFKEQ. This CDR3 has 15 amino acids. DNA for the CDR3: TGTGCCAGCAGCCAAGTTGCGGCGATCTCCTACGAGCAGTACTTC. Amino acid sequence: CASSQVAAISYEQYF.

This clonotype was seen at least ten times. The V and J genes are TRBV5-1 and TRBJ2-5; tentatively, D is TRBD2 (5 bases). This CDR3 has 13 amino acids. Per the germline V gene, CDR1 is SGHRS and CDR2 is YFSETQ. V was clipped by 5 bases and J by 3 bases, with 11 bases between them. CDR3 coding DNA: TGCGCCAGCAGATCTAGCCCCAAAGAGACCCAGTACTTC. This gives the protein CASRSSPKETQYF.

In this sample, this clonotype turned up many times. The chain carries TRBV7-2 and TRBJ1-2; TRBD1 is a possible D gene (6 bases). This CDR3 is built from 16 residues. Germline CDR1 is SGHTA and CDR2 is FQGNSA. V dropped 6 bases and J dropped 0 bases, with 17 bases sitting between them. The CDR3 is CASRERKGVANYGYTF. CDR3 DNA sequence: TGTGCCAGCAGGGAGCGGAAGGGGGTGGCTAACTATGGCTACACCTTC.

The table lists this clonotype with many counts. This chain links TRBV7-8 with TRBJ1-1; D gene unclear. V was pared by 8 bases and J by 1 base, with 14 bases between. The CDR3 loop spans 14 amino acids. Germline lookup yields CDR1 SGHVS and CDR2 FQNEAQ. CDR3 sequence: CASLLRIGNTEAFF. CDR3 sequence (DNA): TGTGCCAGCCTCCTCCGGATCGGGAACACTGAAGCTTTCTTT.

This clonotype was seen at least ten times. Written as DNA, the CDR3 is TGTGCCACCAGTGATGTCGGAGACAGGGCTGGGGCCAACGTCCTGACTTTC. Its protein is CATSDVGDRAGANVLTF. The chain joins TRBV24-1 to TRBJ2-6, with 7 bases identical to TRBD1. The germline V gene has CDR1 KGHDR and CDR2 SFDVKD. The J segment lost 2 bases and the V segment lost 3 bases, leaving 6 bases of the junction unmatched. The CDR3 is made up of 17 amino acids.

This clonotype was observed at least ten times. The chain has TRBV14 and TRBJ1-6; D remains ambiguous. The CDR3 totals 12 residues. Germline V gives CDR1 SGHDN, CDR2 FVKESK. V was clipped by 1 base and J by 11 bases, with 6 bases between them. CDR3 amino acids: CASSQAGTPLHF. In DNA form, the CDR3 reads TGTGCCAGCAGCCAAGCCGGGACACCCCTCCACTTT.

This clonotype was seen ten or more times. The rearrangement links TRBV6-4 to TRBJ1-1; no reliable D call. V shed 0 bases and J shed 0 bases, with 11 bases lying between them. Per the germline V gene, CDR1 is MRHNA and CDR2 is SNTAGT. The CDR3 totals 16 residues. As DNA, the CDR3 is TGTGCCAGCAGTGACTCGAGTCAGGACTTGAACACTGAAGCTTTCTTT. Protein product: CASSDSSQDLNTEAFF.

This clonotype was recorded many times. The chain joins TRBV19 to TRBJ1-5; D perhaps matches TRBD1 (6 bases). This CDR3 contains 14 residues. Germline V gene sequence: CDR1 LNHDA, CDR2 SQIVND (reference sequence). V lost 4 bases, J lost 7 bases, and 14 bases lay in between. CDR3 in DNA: TGTGCCAGTAGTACGGACAGTAGAAAGCAGCCCCAGCATTTT. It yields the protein CASSTDSRKQPQHF.

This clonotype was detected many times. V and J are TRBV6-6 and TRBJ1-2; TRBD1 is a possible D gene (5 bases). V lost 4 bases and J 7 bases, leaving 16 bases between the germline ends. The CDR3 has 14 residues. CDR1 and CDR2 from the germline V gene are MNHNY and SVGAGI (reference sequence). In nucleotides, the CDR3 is TGTGCCAGCAGTTTCCGAGGGCCCCAGGGTGGCTACACCTTC. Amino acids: CASSFRGPQGGYTF.

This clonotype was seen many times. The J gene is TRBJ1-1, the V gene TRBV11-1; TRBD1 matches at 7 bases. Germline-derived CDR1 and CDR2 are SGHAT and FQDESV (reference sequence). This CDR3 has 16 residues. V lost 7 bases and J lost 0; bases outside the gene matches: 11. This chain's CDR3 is CASTKTGWEVNTEAFF. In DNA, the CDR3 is TGTGCCAGCACCAAGACAGGGTGGGAGGTGAACACTGAAGCTTTCTTT.

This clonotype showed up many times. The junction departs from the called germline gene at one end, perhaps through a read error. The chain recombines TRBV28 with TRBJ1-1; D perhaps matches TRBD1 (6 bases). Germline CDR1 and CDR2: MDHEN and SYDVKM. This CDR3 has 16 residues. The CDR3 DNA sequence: TGTACCAGCAGTCCAACGGACAGCGGCCCGAACACTGAAGCTTTCTTT. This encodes CTSSPTDSGPNTEAFF.

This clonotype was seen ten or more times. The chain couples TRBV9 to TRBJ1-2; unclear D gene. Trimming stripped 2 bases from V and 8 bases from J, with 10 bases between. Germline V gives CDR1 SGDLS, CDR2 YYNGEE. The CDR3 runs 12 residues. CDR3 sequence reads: CASSVSGGGYTF. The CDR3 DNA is TGTGCCAGCAGCGTTTCGGGCGGGGGCTACACCTTC.